The 20 T cell receptor beta chains given below trace back to one sample, sequenced in a study of spatial heterogeneity in lung cancer. TCRdb fed the 5' RACE reads into MiXCR, producing one record per CDR3 protein. The data hold about 120,000 distinct CDR3 sequences, with 9.5% to 15% observed a single time. The sample's time point: blood at routine non-recurrence follow-up after resection. The study sequenced unsorted whole RNA from tumor, nontumor lung or frozen PBMC. The specimen comprised PBMCs, sampled at follow-up. The receptors shown here come from a male donor with early-stage non-small cell lung cancer.

As for this clonotype: Germline is not matched at one junction end, which may reflect a read error. This chain connects TRBV12-3 or TRBV12-4 to TRBJ1-2, with D tentatively TRBD1 (5 bases). This CDR3 spans 13 amino acids. Written as DNA, the CDR3 is TGTGCCAGCAGTTTGGGGACGCAGGCGAACGACCACTTC. Protein sequence: CASSLGTQANDHF.

The CDR3 DNA reads as TGCGCCAGCAGCTTGGCCGGGGAGGGGGCCGGTGGCTACACCTTC. Translated: CASSLAGEGAGGYTF. The chain uses TRBV5-1 and TRBJ1-2; TRBD1 matches 7 bases. With V trimmed by 0 bases and J by 7 bases, 9 bases remained unmatched. CDR1 is SGHRS and CDR2 is YFSETQ in the germline V gene. The CDR3 runs to 15 residues.

The rearrangement uses TRBV12-3 or TRBV12-4 and TRBJ2-7, with D perhaps matching TRBD1 (5 bases). The V end lost 3 bases, the J end lost 5 bases, and 11 bases lay between the germline ends. The CDR3 extends over 13 amino acids. This CDR3 reads CASSLGRAHEQYF. CDR3 coding DNA: TGTGCCAGCAGTTTGGGCAGGGCCCACGAGCAGTACTTC.

This clonotype has at least ten counts. The gene calls are TRBV6-1 and TRBJ1-6, with 7 bases fitting TRBD1. The germline CDR1 and CDR2 sequences are MNHNS and SASEGT. The trim removed 4 bases at V and 7 bases at J, leaving 4 bases unmatched. The CDR3 totals 14 residues. The CDR3 nucleotides are TGTGCCAGCAGTGCCGGGACAGCGAATTCACCCCTCCACTTT. Translating it yields CASSAGTANSPLHF.

This clonotype was detected only a few times. CDR3 sequence reads: CASSSSGTYTNTEAFF. CDR3 DNA: TGTGCCAGCAGCTCCTCCGGGACCTATACTAACACTGAAGCTTTCTTT. V is TRBV7-8 and J is TRBJ1-1; D perhaps matches TRBD1 (5 bases). The V gene lost 4 bases and the J gene lost 2 bases, with 17 bases spanning the gap. The CDR3 has 16 residues. CDR1 is SGHVS, CDR2 FQNEAQ, per germline.

This clonotype came up many times. This chain joins TRBV20-1 and TRBJ2-3, with D unresolved. CDR1 is DFQATT and CDR2 is SNEGSKA in the germline V gene (reference sequence). The V and J ends lost 4 bases and 1 base respectively, with 6 bases between them. CDR3 length equals 12 residues. CDR3 sequence: CSAIRGTDTQYF. The CDR3 region has the DNA TGCAGTGCTATCCGTGGCACAGATACGCAGTATTTT.

This clonotype was counted only a few times. DNA of the CDR3: TGTGCCAGCAGTTTAAGCAGGGTAACCCCTACCGATGAGCAGTTCTTC. The encoded protein is CASSLSRVTPTDEQFF. The chain is built from TRBV6-2 or TRBV6-3 and TRBJ2-1; a possible D gene is TRBD1 (5 bases). The V gene's germline CDR1 is MNHEY and CDR2 SVGEGT. The length of the CDR3 is 16 residues. V dropped 4 bases and J dropped 8 bases, with 21 bases sitting between them.

V gene TRBV4-2 combines with J gene TRBJ1-5; TRBD1 is a possible D gene (5 bases). The CDR3 spans 14 residues. Germline CDR1 LGHNA, CDR2 YNFKEQ. The V end was cut by 1 base, the J end by 8 bases, with 12 bases between. DNA for the CDR3: TGTGCCAGCAGCCAAGGCCGGGGGGTAGAGCCCCAGCATTTT. This encodes CASSQGRGVEPQHF.

This clonotype was observed many times. The chain employs TRBV18 and TRBJ1-2, with TRBD1 as a possible D gene (6 bases). The CDR3 contains 15 residues. Trimming pared 5 bases from V and 0 bases from J, leaving 13 bases between. Germline V CDR1 and CDR2: KGHSH, LQKENI. Here the CDR3 reads CASSRDTPANYGYTF. The CDR3 region has the DNA TGTGCCAGCTCAAGGGACACCCCAGCTAACTATGGCTACACCTTC.

This clonotype was found a few times. The J gene is TRBJ2-3, the V gene TRBV12-3 or TRBV12-4; perhaps TRBD1 as D (5 bases). Trimming shortened V by 3 bases and J by 4 bases, and 14 bases separated the two germline ends. CDR3 length: 15 amino acids. This CDR3 reads CASSFATGRSDTQYF. CDR3 DNA sequence: TGTGCCAGCAGTTTTGCAACAGGTCGGTCAGATACGCAGTATTTT.

This clonotype was detected ten times or more. V usage is TRBV29-1 and J usage is TRBJ1-2; 10 nucleotides align to TRBD1. Germline-derived CDR1 and CDR2 are SQVTM and ANQGSEA. With V trimmed by 4 bases and J by 5 bases, 7 bases remained unmatched. The length of the CDR3 is 14 residues. The CDR3 reads CSVVGPGQGYGYTF. In DNA, the CDR3 is TGCAGCGTTGTGGGACCGGGACAGGGGTATGGCTACACCTTC.

This clonotype showed up many times. The chain uses TRBV20-1 and TRBJ1-6, with D hard to call. The V end lost 6 bases, the J end lost 0 bases, and 6 bases lay between the germline ends. The CDR3 extends over 13 amino acids. Germline assignment: CDR1 DFQATT and CDR2 SNEGSKA (reference sequence). The CDR3: CSAVSSYNSPLHF. The CDR3 nucleotides are TGCAGTGCGGTTAGCTCCTATAATTCACCCCTCCACTTT.

This clonotype was seen a handful of times. The chain employs TRBV5-1 and TRBJ1-2, with TRBD1 matching 11 bases. The CDR3 extends over 16 amino acids. Germline assignment: CDR1 SGHRS and CDR2 YFSETQ. The junction had 8 bases not matched to a gene; V was cut back by 4 bases and J by 3 bases. As DNA, the CDR3 is TGCGCCAGCAGCCCCGGGACAGGGGGAGTGGACTATGGCTACACCTTC. Protein product: CASSPGTGGVDYGYTF.

This clonotype was counted a few times. J is TRBJ1-4 and V is TRBV7-6; 8 nucleotides line up with TRBD1. Germline V lookup: CDR1 SGHVS, CDR2 FNYEAQ. V was pared by 5 bases and J by 0 bases, with 5 bases of the junction left unmatched. The CDR3 extends over 16 amino acids. This chain's CDR3 is CASSQGQGATNEKLFF. CDR3 nucleotides: TGTGCCAGCAGCCAAGGACAGGGCGCAACTAATGAAAAACTGTTTTTT.

The CDR3 sequence is CASSLIAGGRGANVLTF. The CDR3 DNA reads as TGTGCCAGCAGCTTGATAGCGGGGGGGCGAGGGGCCAACGTCCTGACTTTC. This chain connects TRBV5-4 to TRBJ2-6, with 11 bases matching TRBD2. CDR3 length equals 17 residues. CDR1 and CDR2 (germline): SGHNT, YYREEE (reference sequence). The V and J ends lost 1 base and 4 bases, in that order; junction bases with no gene match: 4.

This clonotype occurred many times. This chain connects TRBV28 to TRBJ2-5, with TRBD1 matching over 8 bases. Germline CDR1 reads MDHEN; CDR2 reads SYDVKM. V lost 2 bases and J lost 4; bases outside the gene matches: 3. CDR3 length equals 14 residues. The CDR3 region is CASSLQGAAETQYF. The CDR3 region has the DNA TGTGCCAGCAGTTTACAGGGGGCCGCAGAGACCCAGTACTTC.

The chain links TRBV5-1 to TRBJ2-5; D is perhaps TRBD2 (6 bases). CDR1 and CDR2 (germline): SGHRS, YFSETQ. This CDR3 comprises 14 residues. V was pared by 3 bases and J by 1 base, with 10 bases between. In DNA form, the CDR3 reads TGCGCCAGCAGCTCCGGGGGATCCCAAGAGACCCAGTACTTC. Its translation is CASSSGGSQETQYF.

In its sample, this clonotype was seen many times. This sequence joins TRBV7-2 and TRBJ1-5; D gene unclear. Germline V gene sequence: CDR1 SGHTA, CDR2 FQGNSA. The CDR3 totals 14 residues. Trimming removed 5 bases from V and 2 bases from J, with 10 bases in between. CDR3: CASSPSVGNQPQHF. The CDR3 coding sequence is TGTGCCAGCAGCCCTAGCGTCGGCAATCAGCCCCAGCATTTT.

The sample holds many counts of this clonotype. This chain links TRBV25-1 with TRBJ1-2, with D hard to call. The V and J ends lost 1 base and 5 bases respectively, with 8 bases between them. Germline V gene lookup returns CDR1 MGHDK and CDR2 SYGVNS. This CDR3 is built from 13 residues. The CDR3 DNA sequence: TGTGCCAGCAGTGAATCAGGATTATATGGCTACACCTTC. Residues: CASSESGLYGYTF.

The CDR3 DNA reads TGTGCCAGCAGTTCCGGGGGTCCCAATCAGCCCCAGCATTTT. Protein: CASSSGGPNQPQHF. The V and J genes are TRBV6-5 and TRBJ1-5; D might be TRBD1 (5 bases). The CDR3 length is 14 residues. The germline V gene encodes CDR1 MNHEY and CDR2 SVGAGI. The V gene lost 4 bases and the J gene lost 3 bases, with 10 bases spanning the gap.